The clone carrying this T cell receptor beta chain was observed many times. Its antigen is as yet unknown. Germline V gene lookup returns CDR1 SGHVS and CDR2 FQNEAQ. The germline V and J ends were trimmed by 1 base and 6 bases, with 18 bases remaining between them. The CDR3 extends over 16 amino acids. The sample originates from a study of read filtering for tumor transcriptome and immune sequencing. About the research overall: The cohort had some 17 men and around 15 women aged about 45 to 90, mean around 63 years. After DNase treatment, RNA was made into whole-transcriptome libraries. IR-seq gave about 4 to 10.27 million TCR reads per sample; RNA-seq gave roughly 80 to 1273. Notes on the study in general: Approximately 80% of IR-seq clonotypes had one read, totaling about 4% of reads; RNA-seq: 74.6% and 44.6%.

This library used approximately 370 ng RNA and molecular barcoded adaptors spanning alpha/delta and beta/gamma chains. TCRdb passed the reads through MiXCR, listing each CDR3 protein once. The profile shows over 50,000 distinct CDR3 sequences, around 21% of them singletons. This TCR derives from a donor over 35 with multiple myeloma. Sequencing input: a population of CD138-negative cells sorted from bone marrow. The rearrangement joins TRBV7-8 to TRBJ2-5, with D perhaps being TRBD1 or TRBD2 (5 bases each). CDR3: CASSLGSSGTGKTQYF. The CDR3 coding sequence is TGTGCCAGCAGCTTAGGTTCTTCGGGGACGGGAAAGACCCAGTACTTC.